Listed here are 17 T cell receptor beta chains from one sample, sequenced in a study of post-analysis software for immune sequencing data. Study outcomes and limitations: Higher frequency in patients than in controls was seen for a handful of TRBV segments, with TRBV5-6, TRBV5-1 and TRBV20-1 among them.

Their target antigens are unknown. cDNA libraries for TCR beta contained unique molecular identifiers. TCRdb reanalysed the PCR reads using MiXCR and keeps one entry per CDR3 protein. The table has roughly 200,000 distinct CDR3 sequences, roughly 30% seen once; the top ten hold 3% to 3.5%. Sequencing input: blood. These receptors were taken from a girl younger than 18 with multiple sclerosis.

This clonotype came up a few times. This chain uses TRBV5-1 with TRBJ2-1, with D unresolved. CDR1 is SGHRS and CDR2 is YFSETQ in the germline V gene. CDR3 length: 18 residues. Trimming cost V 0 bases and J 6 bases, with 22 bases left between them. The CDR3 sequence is CASSLARQARRLSNEQFF. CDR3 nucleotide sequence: TGCGCCAGCAGCTTGGCTCGGCAGGCGAGAAGGCTTAGCAATGAGCAGTTCTTC.

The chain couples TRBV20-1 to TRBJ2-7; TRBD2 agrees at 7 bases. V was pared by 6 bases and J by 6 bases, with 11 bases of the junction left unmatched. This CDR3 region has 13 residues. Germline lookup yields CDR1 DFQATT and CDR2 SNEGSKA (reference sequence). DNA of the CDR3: TGCAGTGCGCGTAGCGGGTCGGCTGGCGAGCAGTACTTC. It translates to CSARSGSAGEQYF.

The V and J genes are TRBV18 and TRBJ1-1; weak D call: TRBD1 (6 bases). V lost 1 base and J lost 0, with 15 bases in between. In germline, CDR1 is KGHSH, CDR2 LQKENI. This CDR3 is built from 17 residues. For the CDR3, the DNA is TGTGCCAGCTCACCACTCGGGGCAGGGGCCCTGAACACTGAAGCTTTCTTT. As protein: CASSPLGAGALNTEAFF.

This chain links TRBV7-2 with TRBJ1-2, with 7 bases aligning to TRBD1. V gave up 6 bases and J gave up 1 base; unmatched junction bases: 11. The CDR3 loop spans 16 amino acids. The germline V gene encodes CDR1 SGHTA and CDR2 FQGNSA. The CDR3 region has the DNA TGTGCCAGCAGGCCCGGGGGGCAGGGGGGTAACTATGGCTACACCTTC. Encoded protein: CASRPGGQGGNYGYTF.

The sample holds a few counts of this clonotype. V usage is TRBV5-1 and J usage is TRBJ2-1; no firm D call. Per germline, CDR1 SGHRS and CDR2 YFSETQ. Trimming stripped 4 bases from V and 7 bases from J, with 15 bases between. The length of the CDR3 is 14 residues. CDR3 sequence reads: CASSTGTGWNEQFF. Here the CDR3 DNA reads TGCGCCAGCAGCACCGGTACTGGGTGGAATGAGCAGTTCTTC. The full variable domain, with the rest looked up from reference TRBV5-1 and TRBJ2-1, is KAGVTQTPRYLIKTRGQQVTLSCSPISGHRSVSWYQQTPGQGLQFLFEYFSETQRNKGNFPGRFSGRQFSNSRSEMNVSTLELGDSALYLCASSTGTGWNEQFFGPGTRLTVL.

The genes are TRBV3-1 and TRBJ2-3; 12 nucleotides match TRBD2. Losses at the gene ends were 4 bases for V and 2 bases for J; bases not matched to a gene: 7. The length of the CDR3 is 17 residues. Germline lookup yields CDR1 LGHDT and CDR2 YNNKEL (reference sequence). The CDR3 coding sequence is TGTGCCAGCAGCCGCCCCCGGACTAGCGGGGACACAGATACGCAGTATTTT. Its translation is CASSRPRTSGDTDTQYF.

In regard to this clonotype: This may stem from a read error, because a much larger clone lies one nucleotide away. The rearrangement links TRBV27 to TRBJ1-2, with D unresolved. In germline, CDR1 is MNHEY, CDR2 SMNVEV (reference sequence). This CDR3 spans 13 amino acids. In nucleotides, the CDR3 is TGTGCCAGCAGTTTAGGTGCCAGCTATGACTACACCTTC. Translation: CASSLGASYDYTF.

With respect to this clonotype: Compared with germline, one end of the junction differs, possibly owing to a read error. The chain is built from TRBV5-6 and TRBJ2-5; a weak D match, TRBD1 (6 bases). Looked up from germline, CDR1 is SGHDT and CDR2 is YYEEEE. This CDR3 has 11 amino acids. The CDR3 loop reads CASSFRGIDDF. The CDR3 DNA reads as TGTGCCAGCAGTTTCAGGGGAATTGATGACTTC.

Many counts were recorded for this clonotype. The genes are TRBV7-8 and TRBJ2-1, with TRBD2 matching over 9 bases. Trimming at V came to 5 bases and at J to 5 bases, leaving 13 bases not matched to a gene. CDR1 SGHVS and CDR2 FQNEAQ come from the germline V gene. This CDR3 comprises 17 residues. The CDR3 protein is CASSRSPSGNIDNEQFF. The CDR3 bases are TGTGCCAGCAGCCGCAGCCCTAGCGGGAATATCGACAATGAGCAGTTCTTC.

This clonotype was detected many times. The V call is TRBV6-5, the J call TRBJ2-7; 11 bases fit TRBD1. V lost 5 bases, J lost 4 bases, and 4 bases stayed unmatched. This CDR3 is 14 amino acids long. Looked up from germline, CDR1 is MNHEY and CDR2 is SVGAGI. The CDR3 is CASSEDRGQYEQYF. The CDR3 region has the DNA TGTGCCAGCAGTGAGGACAGGGGGCAATACGAGCAGTACTTC.

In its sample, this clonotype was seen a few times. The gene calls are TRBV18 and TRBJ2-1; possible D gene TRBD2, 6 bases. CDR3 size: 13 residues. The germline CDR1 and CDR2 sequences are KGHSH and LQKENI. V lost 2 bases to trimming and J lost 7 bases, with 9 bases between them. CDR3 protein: CASSPIGGNEQFF. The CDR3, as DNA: TGTGCCAGCTCACCAATTGGGGGGAATGAGCAGTTCTTC.

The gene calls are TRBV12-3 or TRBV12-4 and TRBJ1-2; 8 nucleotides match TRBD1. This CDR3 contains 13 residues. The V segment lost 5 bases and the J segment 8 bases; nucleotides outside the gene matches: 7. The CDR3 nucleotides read TGTGCCAGCAGTAGCGACAGGGGTTGGGGCTACACCTTC. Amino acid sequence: CASSSDRGWGYTF.

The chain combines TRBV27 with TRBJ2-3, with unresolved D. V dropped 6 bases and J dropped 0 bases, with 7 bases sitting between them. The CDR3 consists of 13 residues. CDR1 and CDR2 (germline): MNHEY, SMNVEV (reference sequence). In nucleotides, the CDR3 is TGTGCCAGCAGATATACTAGCACAGATACGCAGTATTTT. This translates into CASRYTSTDTQYF.

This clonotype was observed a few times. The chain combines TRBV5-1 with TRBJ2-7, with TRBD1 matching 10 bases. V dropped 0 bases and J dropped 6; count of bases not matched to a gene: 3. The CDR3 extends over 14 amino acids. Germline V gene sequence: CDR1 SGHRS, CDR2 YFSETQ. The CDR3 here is CASSLETGGVEQYF. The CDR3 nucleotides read TGCGCCAGCAGCTTGGAGACAGGGGGCGTCGAGCAGTACTTC. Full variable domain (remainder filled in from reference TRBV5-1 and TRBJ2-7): KAGVTQTPRYLIKTRGQQVTLSCSPISGHRSVSWYQQTPGQGLQFLFEYFSETQRNKGNFPGRFSGRQFSNSRSEMNVSTLELGDSALYLCASSLETGGVEQYFGPGTRLTVT.

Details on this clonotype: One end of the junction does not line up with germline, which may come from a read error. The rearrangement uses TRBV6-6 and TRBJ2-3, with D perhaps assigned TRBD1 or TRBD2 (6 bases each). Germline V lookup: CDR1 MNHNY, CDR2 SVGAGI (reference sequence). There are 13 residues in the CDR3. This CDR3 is CASSPGGTDMQYF. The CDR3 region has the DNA TGTGCCAGCTCGCCCGGGGGCACAGATATGCAGTATTTT.

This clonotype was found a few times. The CDR3 region is CASSFLPGYEQYF. CDR3 nucleotides: TGTGCCAGCAGCTTCCTTCCAGGGTACGAGCAGTACTTC. J is TRBJ2-7 and V is TRBV11-2; TRBD1 is a possible D gene (5 bases). CDR3 length: 13 amino acids. From germline, CDR1 is SGHAT and CDR2 FQNNGV. The V end was cut by 3 bases, the J end by 4 bases, with 10 bases between.

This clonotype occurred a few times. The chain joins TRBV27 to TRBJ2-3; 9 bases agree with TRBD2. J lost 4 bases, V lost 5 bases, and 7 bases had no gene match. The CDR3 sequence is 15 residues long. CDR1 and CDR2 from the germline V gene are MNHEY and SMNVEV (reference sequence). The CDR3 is CASSPRLAASDTQYF. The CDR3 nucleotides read TGTGCCAGCAGTCCCCGACTAGCGGCCTCAGATACGCAGTATTTT.